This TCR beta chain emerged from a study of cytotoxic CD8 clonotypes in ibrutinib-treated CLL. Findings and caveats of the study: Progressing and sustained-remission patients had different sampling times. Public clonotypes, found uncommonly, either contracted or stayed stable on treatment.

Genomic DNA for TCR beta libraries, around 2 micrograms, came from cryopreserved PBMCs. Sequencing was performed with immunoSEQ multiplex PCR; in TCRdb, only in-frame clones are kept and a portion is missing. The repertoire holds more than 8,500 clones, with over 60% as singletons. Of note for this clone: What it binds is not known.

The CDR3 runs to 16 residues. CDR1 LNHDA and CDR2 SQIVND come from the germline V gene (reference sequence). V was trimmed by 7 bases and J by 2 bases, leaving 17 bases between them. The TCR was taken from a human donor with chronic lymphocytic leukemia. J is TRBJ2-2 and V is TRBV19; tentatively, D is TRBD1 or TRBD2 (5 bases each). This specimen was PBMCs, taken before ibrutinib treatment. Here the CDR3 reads CASNPLGETNTGELFF. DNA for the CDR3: TGTGCCAGTAACCCGCTGGGGGAGACTAACACCGGGGAGCTGTTTTTT.